This T cell receptor (beta chain) was recovered during a study of shared T cell receptors in the human thymus (dated by TCRdb to the early 2020s). Regarding the research as a whole: The study examined how self-reactive, shared T-cell receptor alpha chains are generated in the human thymus.

The CDR3, from cysteine to phenylalanine, totals 15 residues. Only CDR3 DNA remains: 45 bases, in frame from the first base. The junction shows trimming of 1 base on V and 4 bases on J, plus 11 bases between the germline ends. Based on the germline V gene, the CDR1 and CDR2 sequences are MGHRA and YSYEKL. The library relied on the immunoSEQ multiplex PCR assay. Drawn from immuneACCESS, this table holds only the in-frame rearrangements with V and J called that TCRdb kept. Clones are partly lost; checked studies trace under half to an unresolved V gene and leave the rest unexplained. This sample lists 650,000 to 950,000 clones; approximately 85% were detected once. Over 0.008% of the sample lies in the top ten. This clone was seen a handful of times. Its antigen is unknown. Base qualities are not at hand, and no much larger clone is one base apart. These data were likewise used in another study, on human thymus T cells. The second investigation adds: In Finland, the donors were immunologically healthy infants who were having open corrective cardiac surgery for congenital heart defects. Thymus tissue was obtained as surgical resects removed during corrective cardiac surgery. Usage of V and J gene segments appeared to be biased in both the thymic and the peripheral blood repertoires. According to the related research, thymic TCR repertoires were highly overlapping among unrelated individuals. The study used 7 or 8 infant thymus samples plus four related peripheral blood samples to characterize TCR alpha and beta repertoires. Donor ages ranging from roughly 6 to 244 days were recorded, and 5 or 6 male and two female infants were included in the cohort. After being mechanically released from the tissue, thymocytes were kept at -70 degrees C in pellets of roughly 9.5-31 million cells. A QIAsymphony instrument was used to extract genomic DNA from frozen cell pellets. TCRB and TCRAD loci were amplified from a standardized quantity of quality-controlled genomic DNA using the immunoSEQ multiplex PCR assay. The V(D)J region was spanned by amplicons of a length sufficient to cover the CDR3 and to identify V and J genes. Through the commercial immunoSEQ service, the amplicons were sequenced on an Illumina platform. Primer bias and sequencing errors were corrected using previously described methods, and TCRAD and TCRB definitions followed the IMGT database. Analysis of the repertoires was done with immunoSEQ Analyzer 3.0 and VDJTools and included basic statistics, V/J segment usage, diversity estimates, rarefaction and pairwise overlap. Diversity was estimated using the Chao1, ChaoE, Efron-Thisted, Shannon and inverse Simpson indices, and was also estimated on datasets down-sampled to the size of the smallest sample. Repertoire overlap used strict matching of CDR3 nucleotide sequence, V gene and J gene, with Jaccard-based multidimensional scaling clustering. On average, thymus samples yielded around 850,000 unique TCRB clonotypes, whereas blood samples yielded approximately 84,000.

The clonotype was recovered from a girl under two years old with a congenital heart defect. Donor details come from another sample of the same person, matched by shared clones. Recombination connected TRBV4-1 to TRBJ1-5; TRBD1 is a weak D gene call, 5 bases matching. Sequencing used thymocytes. CDR3 loop: CASSQGAGTNQPQHF. The DNA is TGCGCCAGCAGCCAAGGCGCGGGGACGAATCAGCCCCAGCATTTT.